The 32 T cell receptor beta chains presented below share a single source sample, sequenced in a study of T cells in localized non-small cell lung cancer. TCRdb keeps only in-frame clones here, not all; method: immunoSEQ multiplex PCR. The data show roughly 77,000 clones, with roughly 91% seen just once and 20% to 25% held by the top ten. This sample comprised peripheral blood, obtained before any cancer treatment. These receptors originate from a woman aged 40-69 years with stage I squamous cell lung carcinoma.

The V call is TRBV19, the J call TRBJ2-3; 8 bases map to TRBD1. The CDR3 length is 15 residues. After removal of 3 bases from V and 4 bases from J, the junction contained 6 bases not matched to a gene. The germline gives CDR1 LNHDA, CDR2 SQIVND (reference sequence). The CDR3 sequence: CASSIPGTGPDTQYF. The CDR3, as DNA: TGTGCCAGTAGTATCCCCGGGACAGGCCCAGATACGCAGTATTTT.

The CDR3 DNA follows: TGCGCCAGCAGCCAAGATTGGCGCGGCACCATATATTTT. Protein sequence: CASSQDWRGTIYF. The J gene is TRBJ1-3, the V gene TRBV4-1; no clear D. The CDR3 is 13 amino acids. Germline-derived CDR1 and CDR2 are MGHRA and YSYEKL. V shed 0 bases and J shed 9 bases, with 9 bases lying between them.

The sample holds many counts of this clone. The rearrangement joins TRBV30 to TRBJ1-2; 8 bases are a match to TRBD1. The CDR3 contains 15 residues. V lost 1 base and J lost 0; bases outside the gene matches: 4. Germline CDR1 reads GTSNPN; CDR2 reads SVGIG (reference sequence). CDR3 region: CAWSGTGRTNYGYTF. The CDR3 region has the DNA TGTGCCTGGAGTGGGACAGGGAGGACTAACTATGGCTACACCTTC.

The V and J genes are TRBV11-2 and TRBJ2-1; 11 nucleotides line up with TRBD2. Germline V gene data show CDR1 as SGHAT and CDR2 as FQNNGV. The CDR3 totals 16 residues. V shed 1 base, J shed 5 bases, and the junction held 4 bases outside the gene matches. CDR3 region: CASSLVGTSGHNEQFF. The CDR3 region has the DNA TGTGCCAGCAGCTTAGTTGGGACTAGCGGCCACAATGAGCAGTTCTTC.

This clone was seen at least ten times. This chain links TRBV6-5 with TRBJ1-5; weak D call: TRBD1 (5 bases). Germline lookup yields CDR1 MNHEY and CDR2 SVGAGI. The V gene lost 6 bases and the J gene lost 4 bases, with 16 bases spanning the gap. This CDR3 has 15 residues. The DNA of the CDR3 is TGTGCCAGCAGGTACCCGGGACTGAATAATCAGCCCCAGCATTTT. Amino acid sequence: CASRYPGLNNQPQHF.

The chain has TRBV6-1 and TRBJ2-3; 9 bases are a match to TRBD1. CDR1 and CDR2 (germline): MNHNS, SASEGT. J gave up 3 bases and V 2 bases, and 3 bases lay outside the gene matches. The CDR3 has 15 amino acids. The CDR3 here is CASSERDRETDTQYF. In nucleotides, the CDR3 is TGTGCCAGCAGTGAACGGGACAGGGAAACAGATACGCAGTATTTT.

The CDR3 reads CASSFRDRVTADTQYF. The CDR3 region has the DNA TGCGCCAGCAGCTTCCGGGACAGAGTAACCGCAGATACGCAGTATTTT. This chain links TRBV5-1 with TRBJ2-3; TRBD1 matches at 7 bases. Germline values: CDR1 SGHRS, CDR2 YFSETQ. CDR3 length: 16 amino acids. The V gene end was trimmed by 2 bases and the J gene end by 4 bases; junction bases not matched to a gene: 10.

This sequence joins TRBV30 and TRBJ2-5, with a tentative D call TRBD2 (6 bases). The J call may be mistaken, given a closer DNA end match to TRBJ2-7. The CDR3 runs 11 residues. Germline V gene lookup returns CDR1 GTSNPN and CDR2 SVGIG (reference sequence). CDR3 sequence reads: CAWSGGYEQYF. In DNA, the CDR3 is TGTGCCTGGAGCGGGGGATACGAGCAGTACTTC.

The chain uses TRBV6-5 and TRBJ1-1, with D uncertain. CDR3 length: 16 residues. V shed 0 bases and J shed 0 bases, with 11 bases lying between them. Germline V CDR1 and CDR2: MNHEY, SVGAGI. As DNA, the CDR3 is TGTGCCAGCAGTTACTCCCCGGGCTACATGAACACTGAAGCTTTCTTT. Translation gives CASSYSPGYMNTEAFF.

The chain has TRBV19 and TRBJ1-1, with D unclear. The CDR3 spans 17 residues. With 9 bases removed from V and 4 bases from J, the gap between germline ends came to 27 bases. The germline CDR1 and CDR2 sequences are LNHDA and SQIVND (reference sequence). DNA of the CDR3: TGTGCCAGCCCCCTGGTACCGCACCTGACCTGGGGCACTGAAGCTTTCTTT. It translates to CASPLVPHLTWGTEAFF.

V usage is TRBV18 and J usage is TRBJ2-2; no definite D call. Germline assignment: CDR1 KGHSH and CDR2 LQKENI. CDR3 length equals 15 residues. V was cut by 4 bases and J by 0 bases, with 9 bases left in between. The CDR3 nucleotides read TGTGCCAGCTCACTCGTCCGCCCGAACACCGGGGAGCTGTTTTTT. This encodes CASSLVRPNTGELFF.

The chain employs TRBV4-1 and TRBJ1-1, with 7 bases identical to TRBD1. V shed 6 bases and J 0 bases; nucleotides not matched to a gene: 1. This CDR3 region has 13 residues. Looked up from germline, CDR1 is MGHRA and CDR2 is YSYEKL. The CDR3 protein is CASRGTVNTEAFF. Written as DNA, the CDR3 is TGCGCCAGCAGGGGGACAGTGAACACTGAAGCTTTCTTT.

The chain links TRBV27 to TRBJ1-4; TRBD1 matches at 9 bases. Germline V gives CDR1 MNHEY, CDR2 SMNVEV (reference sequence). The ends lost 5 bases at V and 7 bases at J; junction bases unmatched: 5. The CDR3 loop spans 14 amino acids. The CDR3 sequence: CASSQQGASEKLFF. As DNA, the CDR3 is TGTGCCAGCAGTCAACAGGGGGCCAGTGAAAAACTGTTTTTT.

The chain is built from TRBV7-9 and TRBJ1-1; D is unresolved. The CDR3 runs to 14 residues. From germline, CDR1 is SEHNR and CDR2 FQNEAQ (reference sequence). V was shortened by 1 base and J by 0 bases, with 6 bases between the two germline ends. CDR3 DNA: TGTGCCAGCAGCTTAGGAAGAATGAACACTGAAGCTTTCTTT. It codes for CASSLGRMNTEAFF.

The rearrangement links TRBV29-1 to TRBJ1-2; D gene ambiguous. V lost 4 bases and J lost 8, with 23 bases in between. This CDR3 has 15 residues. CDR1 and CDR2 (germline): SQVTM, ANQGSEA. The CDR3 sequence: CSVGSFSTDDRGYTF. CDR3 nucleotide sequence: TGCAGCGTTGGGAGCTTTTCAACAGATGATCGAGGCTACACCTTC.

This clone has a handful of counts. The gene calls are TRBV14 and TRBJ2-6; D gene ambiguous. The length of the CDR3 is 15 residues. Germline V lookup: CDR1 SGHDN, CDR2 FVKESK. V lost 4 bases to trimming and J lost 0 bases, with 7 bases between them. CDR3: CASSPDGSGANVLTF. Written as DNA, the CDR3 is TGTGCCAGCAGCCCAGACGGCTCTGGGGCCAACGTCCTGACTTTC.

This clone was seen only once. The chain carries TRBV19 and TRBJ2-5; TRBD2 matches 14 bases. This CDR3 has 15 amino acids. Unmatched junction bases numbered 5, after V lost 4 bases and J lost 7 bases. Germline assignment: CDR1 LNHDA and CDR2 SQIVND (reference sequence). The CDR3 sequence: CASSKGLAGEGTQYF. DNA of the CDR3: TGTGCCAGTAGTAAGGGACTAGCGGGAGAGGGGACCCAGTACTTC.

The chain has TRBV6-1 and TRBJ2-1; no reliable D call. V was shortened by 1 base and J by 5 bases, with 6 bases between the two germline ends. The CDR3 contains 13 residues. CDR1 MNHNS and CDR2 SASEGT come from the germline V gene. CDR3 DNA sequence: TGTGCCAGCAGTGAAGTGGGGAACAATGAGCAGTTCTTC. Translation gives CASSEVGNNEQFF.

V is TRBV7-2 and J is TRBJ2-5; possibly TRBD2 for D (5 bases). V was pared by 5 bases and J by 1 base, with 14 bases between. Germline assignment: CDR1 SGHTA and CDR2 FQGNSA. The CDR3 is 15 amino acids. The CDR3 DNA reads TGTGCCAGCAGCCCATGGGAGATAGCCCAAGAGACCCAGTACTTC. Its translation is CASSPWEIAQETQYF.

Here the CDR3 reads CATKGFEETQYF. In DNA form, the CDR3 reads TGTGCCACGAAGGGCTTTGAAGAGACCCAGTACTTC. The V and J genes are TRBV2 and TRBJ2-5; D remains ambiguous. Germline CDR1 is SNHLY and CDR2 is FYNNEI. V gave up 10 bases and J gave up 3 bases, with 12 bases separating them. The CDR3 totals 12 residues.

The J gene is TRBJ2-1, the V gene TRBV9; 11 bases fit TRBD2. This CDR3 comprises 16 residues. The trim removed 0 bases at V and 9 bases at J, leaving 8 bases unmatched. The V gene's germline CDR1 is SGDLS and CDR2 YYNGEE. CDR3 loop: CASSVGPSGGQGEQFF. The DNA for the CDR3 is TGTGCCAGCAGCGTAGGGCCTAGCGGGGGGCAGGGTGAGCAGTTCTTC.

This chain joins TRBV30 and TRBJ1-6; 8 nucleotides agree with TRBD1. Looked up from germline, CDR1 is GTSNPN and CDR2 is SVGIG (reference sequence). The V and J ends lost 3 bases and 9 bases, in that order; junction bases with no gene match: 4. The CDR3 spans 13 residues. CDR3 sequence (DNA): TGTGCCTGGAGGGGGACAGGCGGTTCACCCCTCCACTTT. Translated: CAWRGTGGSPLHF.

This clone was detected a few times. The J gene is TRBJ1-6, the V gene TRBV19; D call uncertain. Germline V gene sequence: CDR1 LNHDA, CDR2 SQIVND (reference sequence). V lost 4 bases and J lost 9, with 13 bases in between. This CDR3 is 14 amino acids long. The CDR3 region is CASSKAGGASPLHF. The CDR3 DNA reads TGTGCCAGTAGTAAGGCCGGCGGAGCTTCACCCCTCCACTTT.

The CDR3 here is CASSPGTGNEQFF. The DNA of the CDR3 is TGCGCCAGCAGCCCCGGGACCGGGAATGAGCAGTTCTTC. The V and J genes are TRBV5-1 and TRBJ2-1; D might be TRBD1 or TRBD2, each matching 5 bases. Germline loops: CDR1 SGHRS, CDR2 YFSETQ. The CDR3 length is 13 residues. V was cut by 4 bases and J by 7 bases, with 12 bases left in between.

The chain uses TRBV6-5 and TRBJ2-1, with D maybe TRBD2 (5 bases). The CDR3 loop spans 13 amino acids. Looked up from germline, CDR1 is MNHEY and CDR2 is SVGAGI. The ends were cut back, 5 bases at V and 6 bases at J, with 11 bases in the middle. The DNA for the CDR3 is TGTGCCAGCAGTAACCGGGGTCCCAATGAGCAGTTCTTC. This gives the protein CASSNRGPNEQFF.

This clone has just a few counts. The chain has TRBV6-1 and TRBJ2-7; possible D gene TRBD1, 6 bases. The V gene lost 5 bases and the J gene lost 2 bases, with 16 bases spanning the gap. The CDR3 consists of 15 residues. CDR1 MNHNS and CDR2 SASEGT come from the germline V gene. CDR3 sequence (DNA): TGTGCCAGCAGTCTTGGGTCAGGGGATCCCTACGAGCAGTACTTC. This codes for CASSLGSGDPYEQYF.

The J gene is TRBJ1-1, the V gene TRBV5-4; no firm D call. This CDR3 has 13 amino acids. Trimming removed 5 bases from V and 4 bases from J, with 12 bases in between. Germline V CDR1 and CDR2: SGHNT, YYREEE (reference sequence). The CDR3 coding sequence is TGTGCCAGCAGTCCTGACCGGGGCACTGAAGCTTTCTTT. Amino acids: CASSPDRGTEAFF.

CDR3 sequence reads: CASSQDSGGMDEQYF. CDR3 DNA: TGCGCCAGCAGCCAAGACTCAGGGGGCATGGACGAGCAGTACTTC. The V call is TRBV4-1, the J call TRBJ2-7, with 8 bases aligning to TRBD1. The germline CDR1 and CDR2 sequences are MGHRA and YSYEKL. J lost 5 bases, V lost 0 bases, and 6 bases had no gene match. The CDR3 is made up of 15 amino acids.

The genes are TRBV14 and TRBJ1-2; perhaps TRBD1 as D (6 bases). Deletions cut 5 bases from V and 6 bases from J, with 13 bases between. The CDR3 consists of 13 residues. Germline V gene sequence: CDR1 SGHDN, CDR2 FVKESK. This chain's CDR3 is CASSAEGGNGYTF. CDR3 DNA sequence: TGTGCCAGCAGCGCTGAGGGGGGAAATGGCTACACCTTC.

The chain links TRBV2 to TRBJ1-1; D is ambiguous. Between the trimmed V and J ends, which lost 6 bases and 6 bases, there was a span of 11 bases. This CDR3 region has 12 residues. Germline CDR1 reads SNHLY; CDR2 reads FYNNEI. The CDR3 nucleotides are TGTGCCAGCAGCTGGCTTGCCGCTGAAGCTTTCTTT. Protein product: CASSWLAAEAFF.

This clone has more than one count but fewer than ten. The chain uses TRBV6-5 and TRBJ1-1; unclear D gene. Germline CDR1 MNHEY, CDR2 SVGAGI. The CDR3 runs 13 residues. V lost 7 bases, J lost 4 bases, and 13 bases lay in between. The CDR3 loop reads CASTLGTGTEAFF. CDR3 coding DNA: TGTGCCAGCACCCTAGGAACCGGCACTGAAGCTTTCTTT.

This sequence joins TRBV6-5 and TRBJ1-1, with D perhaps TRBD1 (6 bases). The CDR3 has 14 residues. V was pared by 5 bases and J by 8 bases, with 18 bases between. Germline values: CDR1 MNHEY, CDR2 SVGAGI. The chain's CDR3 is CASSRQEWGPEAFF. DNA of the CDR3: TGTGCCAGCAGTCGACAGGAATGGGGACCAGAAGCTTTCTTT.